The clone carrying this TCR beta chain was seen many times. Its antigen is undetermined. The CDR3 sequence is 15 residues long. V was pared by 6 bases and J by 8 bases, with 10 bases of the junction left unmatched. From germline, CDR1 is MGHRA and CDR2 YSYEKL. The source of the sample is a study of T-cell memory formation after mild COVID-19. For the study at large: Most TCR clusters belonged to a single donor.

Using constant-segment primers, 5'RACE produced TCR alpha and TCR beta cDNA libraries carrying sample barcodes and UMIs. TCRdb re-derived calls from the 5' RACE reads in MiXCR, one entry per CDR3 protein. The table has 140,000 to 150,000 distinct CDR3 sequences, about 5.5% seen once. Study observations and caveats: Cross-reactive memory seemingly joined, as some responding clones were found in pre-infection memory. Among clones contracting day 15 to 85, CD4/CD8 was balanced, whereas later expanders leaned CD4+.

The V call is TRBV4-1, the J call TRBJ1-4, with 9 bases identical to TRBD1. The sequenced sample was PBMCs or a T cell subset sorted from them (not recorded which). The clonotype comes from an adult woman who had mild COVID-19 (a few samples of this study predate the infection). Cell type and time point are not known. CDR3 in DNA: TGCGCCAGCAGGGTACAGGGGGCCCCGGGGGAAAAACTGTTTTTT. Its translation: CASRVQGAPGEKLFF.